A selection of T cell receptor beta chains follows, all from one sample in a study of vaccination and CD4 T cells after COVID-19. Antigen specificity for these receptors is unknown. One entry per CDR3 protein, called by TCRdb with MiXCR from the PCR reads. This table holds 13,000 or so distinct CDR3 sequences, around 26% found once. Sequences were obtained from CD4+ T cells from blood, cultured in vitro. The receptors come from a human donor who had recovered from COVID-19. Each CDR3 is given with its conserved first and last residue. D genes are given only for firm matches. Clone size is stated in some rows and not others, as once, few, many or a class when expanded.

abundance,d_gene,j_gene,v_gene,CDR3aa,CDR3nt
.,.,TRBJ1-5,TRBV30,CAWSTREAQPQHF,TGTGCCTGGAGTACCCGGGAGGCTCAGCCCCAGCATTTT
.,.,TRBJ1-2,TRBV4-1,CASSQDEFYGYTF,TGCGCCAGCAGCCAAGATGAGTTCTATGGCTACACCTTC
few,TRBD1,TRBJ1-1,TRBV5-5,CASSLILPQKTGTTEAFF,TGTGCCAGCAGCTTGATCCTTCCGCAAAAGACAGGGACAACTGAAGCTTTCTTT
few,TRBD1,TRBJ1-6,TRBV5-1,CAIRQGGDSPLHF,TGCGCCATAAGACAGGGAGGGGACTCACCCCTCCACTTT
.,TRBD1,TRBJ1-2,TRBV19,CASSIDRGNYGYTF,TGTGCCAGTAGTATCGACAGGGGTAACTATGGCTACACCTTC
.,.,TRBJ2-6,TRBV5-1,CASSLEGPSGANVLTF,TGCGCCAGCAGCTTGGAGGGACCCTCTGGGGCCAACGTCCTGACTTTC
few,TRBD1,TRBJ2-7,TRBV19,CASSVRQGAGGNYEQYF,TGTGCCAGTAGTGTAAGACAGGGGGCCGGCGGTAACTACGAGCAGTACTTC
.,.,TRBJ1-2,TRBV6-1,CASSLWGASNYGYTF,TGTGCCAGCAGTCTCTGGGGAGCTTCAAACTATGGCTACACCTTC
.,.,TRBJ1-3,TRBV3-1,CASSQSSGGNTIYF,TGTGCCAGCAGCCAAAGTTCAGGCGGAAACACCATATATTTT
.,TRBD1,TRBJ2-3,TRBV5-1,CASSLIRQGQGTDTQYF,TGCGCCAGCAGCCTAATCAGACAGGGTCAGGGCACAGATACGCAGTATTTT
.,TRBD1,TRBJ1-2,TRBV5-1,CASSFGTAKGYTF,TGCGCCAGCAGCTTCGGGACAGCGAAAGGCTACACCTTC
few,.,TRBJ2-3,TRBV7-2,CASRRQLISDADTQYF,TGTGCCAGCAGACGACAGTTAATCTCAGACGCAGATACGCAGTATTTT
few,TRBD1,TRBJ1-5,TRBV30,CAWKGGGNQPQHF,TGTGCCTGGAAAGGGGGCGGCAATCAGCCCCAGCATTTT
.,.,TRBJ2-7,TRBV18,CASSPLRQLEQYF,TGTGCCAGCTCACCACTTCGACAGCTCGAGCAGTACTTC
few,.,TRBJ1-5,TRBV27,CASSGGYGSNQPQHF,TGTGCCAGCAGCGGGGGGTACGGGAGCAATCAGCCCCAGCATTTT
few,TRBD2,TRBJ2-3,TRBV12-3/TRBV12-4,CASSFSGAERADTQYF,TGTGCCAGCAGCTTTAGCGGGGCGGAGAGGGCAGATACGCAGTATTTT
.,.,TRBJ1-3,TRBV5-4,CASSFSGGGNTIYF,TGTGCCAGCAGCTTCTCAGGCGGCGGAAACACCATATATTTT
.,TRBD2,TRBJ2-3,TRBV15,CATSKTGGLGDTQYF,TGTGCCACCAGCAAAACGGGGGGGCTGGGTGATACGCAGTATTTT
few,.,TRBJ2-7,TRBV27,CASSGDKDYEQYF,TGTGCCAGCAGTGGGGATAAGGACTACGAGCAGTACTTC
few,.,TRBJ1-4,TRBV15,CATEQAHNEKLFF,TGTGCCACGGAGCAGGCACATAATGAAAAACTGTTTTTT
.,.,TRBJ2-5,TRBV7-2,CASSLRAAKGGETQYF,TGTGCCAGCAGCTTAAGGGCCGCCAAGGGGGGGGAGACCCAGTACTTC
once,TRBD2,TRBJ2-3,TRBV5-1,CASSPVAGGPDTQYF,TGCGCCAGCAGCCCGGTCGCGGGGGGGCCCGATACGCAGTATTTT
.,TRBD1,TRBJ2-2,TRBV24-1,CATSDYRGPGTGELFF,TGTGCCACCAGTGATTACAGGGGGCCGGGCACCGGGGAGCTGTTTTTT
.,.,TRBJ2-2,TRBV6-1,CASSNVDAYFNTGELFF,TGTGCCAGCAGTAACGTGGACGCTTACTTCAACACCGGGGAGCTGTTTTTT
.,.,TRBJ1-2,TRBV5-1,CASRPGVDGYTF,TGCGCCAGTCGGCCTGGGGTTGATGGCTACACCTTC
.,TRBD2,TRBJ2-1,TRBV4-3,CASSQVGLAGVAPNNEQFF,TGCGCCAGCAGCCAAGTGGGACTAGCGGGGGTTGCCCCCAACAATGAGCAGTTCTTC
.,.,TRBJ2-3,TRBV6-1,CASQRGGGRTDTQYF,TGTGCCTCCCAGAGGGGGGGGGGCCGCACAGATACGCAGTATTTT
few,TRBD2,TRBJ2-3,TRBV15,CATSRDRVGGGKDTQYF,TGTGCCACCAGCAGAGATCGGGTCGGGGGGGGCAAAGATACGCAGTATTTT
.,.,TRBJ2-3,TRBV3-1,CASSSRGGQDTQYF,TGTGCCAGCAGCTCCCGCGGGGGCCAGGATACGCAGTATTTT
.,.,TRBJ2-7,TRBV23-1,CAGPGHEQYF,TGCGCTGGGCCGGGGCACGAGCAGTACTTC
few,TRBD1,TRBJ2-3,TRBV10-3,CAISTTGGSTDTQYF,TGTGCCATCAGCACGACAGGGGGCTCGACAGATACGCAGTATTTT
few,TRBD1,TRBJ1-1,TRBV27,CASRAGQVLYTEAFF,TGTGCCAGCAGGGCGGGACAGGTCCTTTACACTGAAGCTTTCTTT
few,.,TRBJ1-1,TRBV5-5,CASSNLRSGAFF,TGTGCCAGCAGCAACCTCAGGTCGGGAGCTTTCTTT
.,TRBD1,TRBJ2-2,TRBV2,CASSERTGWITNTGELFF,TGTGCCAGCAGTGAGAGGACAGGGTGGATCACGAACACCGGGGAGCTGTTTTTT
few,TRBD1,TRBJ1-4,TRBV7-9,CASSFPGQTNEKLFF,TGTGCCAGCAGCTTCCCGGGACAGACTAATGAAAAACTGTTTTTT
.,.,TRBJ2-7,TRBV30,CAWSISYEQYF,TGTGCCTGGAGTATCAGCTACGAGCAGTACTTC
.,.,TRBJ2-1,TRBV9,CASSVVGGPPNEQFF,TGTGCCAGCAGCGTGGTCGGGGGGCCCCCCAATGAGCAGTTCTTC
.,.,TRBJ2-2,TRBV2,CASSRTPTGELFF,TGTGCCAGCAGTCGGACTCCGACCGGGGAGCTGTTTTTT
few,TRBD2,TRBJ2-1,TRBV14,CASSQGLLAGAYNEQFF,TGTGCCAGCAGCCAAGGACTGCTAGCGGGGGCCTACAATGAGCAGTTCTTC
.,TRBD1,TRBJ1-6,TRBV7-9,CASSRDSNSPLHF,TGTGCCAGCAGCCGGGACAGTAATTCACCCCTCCACTTT
.,.,TRBJ1-6,TRBV6-1,CASSPAERPGTNSPLHF,TGTGCCAGCAGTCCCGCGGAGCGGCCCGGAACAAATTCACCCCTCCACTTT
.,TRBD1,TRBJ1-2,TRBV6-1,CASSARDRILYGYTF,TGTGCCAGCAGTGCCCGGGACAGAATCCTCTATGGCTACACCTTC
.,.,TRBJ1-5,TRBV6-2/TRBV6-3,CASSYGGRQQPQHF,TGTGCCAGCAGTTACGGAGGGCGACAGCAGCCCCAGCATTTT
.,TRBD1,TRBJ1-1,TRBV4-1,CASSQQGDGEAFF,TGCGCCAGCAGCCAGCAGGGGGACGGTGAAGCTTTCTTT
.,TRBD1,TRBJ1-4,TRBV7-9,CASSNGKRDRGGEKLFF,TGTGCCAGCAGCAATGGAAAACGGGACAGGGGCGGTGAAAAACTGTTTTTT
.,TRBD1,TRBJ1-2,TRBV19,CASSTTGGFHYGYTF,TGTGCCAGTAGCACCACAGGGGGCTTTCACTATGGCTACACCTTC